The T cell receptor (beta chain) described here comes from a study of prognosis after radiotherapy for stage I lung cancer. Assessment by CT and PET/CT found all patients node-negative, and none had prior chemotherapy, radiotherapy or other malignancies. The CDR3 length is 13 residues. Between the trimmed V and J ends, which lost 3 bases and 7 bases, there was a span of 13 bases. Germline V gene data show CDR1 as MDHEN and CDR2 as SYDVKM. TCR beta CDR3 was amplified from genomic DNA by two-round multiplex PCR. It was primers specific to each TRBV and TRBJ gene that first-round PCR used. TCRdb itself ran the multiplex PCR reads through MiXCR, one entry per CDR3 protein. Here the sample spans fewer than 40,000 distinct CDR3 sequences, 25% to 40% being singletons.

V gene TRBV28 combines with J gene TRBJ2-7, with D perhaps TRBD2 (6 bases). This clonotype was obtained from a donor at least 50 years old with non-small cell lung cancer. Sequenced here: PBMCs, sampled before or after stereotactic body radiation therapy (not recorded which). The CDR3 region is CASSFDGAGEQYF. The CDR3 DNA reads TGTGCCAGCAGTTTCGACGGGGCGGGAGAGCAGTACTTC.